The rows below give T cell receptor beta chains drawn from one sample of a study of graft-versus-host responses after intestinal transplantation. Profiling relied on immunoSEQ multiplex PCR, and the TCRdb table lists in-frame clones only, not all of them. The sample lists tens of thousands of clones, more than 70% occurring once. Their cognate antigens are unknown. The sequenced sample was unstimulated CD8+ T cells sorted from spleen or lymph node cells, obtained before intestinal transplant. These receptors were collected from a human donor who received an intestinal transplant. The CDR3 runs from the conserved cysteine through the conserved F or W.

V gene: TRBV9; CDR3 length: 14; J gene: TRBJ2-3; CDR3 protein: CASSFSGSTDTQYF
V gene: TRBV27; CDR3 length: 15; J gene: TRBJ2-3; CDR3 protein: CASRTTGWGTDTQYF
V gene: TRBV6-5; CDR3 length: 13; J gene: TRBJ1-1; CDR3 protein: CASSLSQGIEAFF
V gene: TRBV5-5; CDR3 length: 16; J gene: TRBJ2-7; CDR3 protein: CASSLFVLSGIYEQYF
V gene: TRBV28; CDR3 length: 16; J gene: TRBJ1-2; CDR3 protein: CASSLWGDSFQNGYTF
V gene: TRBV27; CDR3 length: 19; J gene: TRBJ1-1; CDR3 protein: CASSWEGQGNRRTNTEAFF
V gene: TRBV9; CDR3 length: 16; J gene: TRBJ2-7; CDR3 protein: CASSFKTSEGGYEQYF
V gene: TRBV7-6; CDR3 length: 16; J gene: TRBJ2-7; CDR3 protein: CASSRPGTGRPHEQYF
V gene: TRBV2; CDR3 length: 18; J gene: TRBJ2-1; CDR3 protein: CASSEAIPRVSISNEQFF
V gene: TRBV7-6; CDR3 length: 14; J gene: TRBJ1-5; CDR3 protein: CASSSTGSGQPQHF
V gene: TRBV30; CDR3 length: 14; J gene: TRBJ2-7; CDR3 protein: CAWPRTGLHYEQYF
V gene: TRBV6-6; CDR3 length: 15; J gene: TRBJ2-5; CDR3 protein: CASALHRPYQETQYF
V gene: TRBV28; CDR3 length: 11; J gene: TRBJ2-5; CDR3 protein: CASSFEETQYF
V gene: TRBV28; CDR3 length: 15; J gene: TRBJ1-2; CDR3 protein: CASSYPGTGTYGYTF
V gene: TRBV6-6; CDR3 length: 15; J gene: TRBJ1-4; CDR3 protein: CASSYSGTGSGKLFF
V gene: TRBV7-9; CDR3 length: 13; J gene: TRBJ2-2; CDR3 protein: CASSQALAGELFF